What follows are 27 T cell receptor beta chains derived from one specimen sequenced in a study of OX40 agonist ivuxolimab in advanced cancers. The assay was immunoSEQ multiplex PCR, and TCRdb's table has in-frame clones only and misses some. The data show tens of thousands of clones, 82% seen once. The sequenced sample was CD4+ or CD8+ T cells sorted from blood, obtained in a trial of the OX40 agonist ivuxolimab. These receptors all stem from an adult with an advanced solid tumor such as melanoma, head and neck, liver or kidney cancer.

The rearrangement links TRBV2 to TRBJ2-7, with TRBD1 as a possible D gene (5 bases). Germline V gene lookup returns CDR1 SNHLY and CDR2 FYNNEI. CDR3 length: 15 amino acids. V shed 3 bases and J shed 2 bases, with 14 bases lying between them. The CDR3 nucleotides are TGTGCCAGCAGTGAGGGTACGGACAAGACCTACGAGCAGTACTTC. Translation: CASSEGTDKTYEQYF.

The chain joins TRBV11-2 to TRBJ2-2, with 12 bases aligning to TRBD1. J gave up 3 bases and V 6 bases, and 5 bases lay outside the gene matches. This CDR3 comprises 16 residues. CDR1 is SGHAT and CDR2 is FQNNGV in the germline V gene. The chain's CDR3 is CASRTGTGGYTGELFF. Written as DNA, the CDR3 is TGTGCCAGCAGAACCGGGACAGGGGGCTACACCGGGGAGCTGTTTTTT. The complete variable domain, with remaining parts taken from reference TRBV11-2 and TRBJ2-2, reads EAGVAQSPRYKIIEKRQSVAFWCNPISGHATLYWYQQILGQGPKLLIQFQNNGVVDDSQLPKDRFSAERLKGVDSTLKIQPAKLEDSAVYLCASRTGTGGYTGELFFGEGSRLTVL.

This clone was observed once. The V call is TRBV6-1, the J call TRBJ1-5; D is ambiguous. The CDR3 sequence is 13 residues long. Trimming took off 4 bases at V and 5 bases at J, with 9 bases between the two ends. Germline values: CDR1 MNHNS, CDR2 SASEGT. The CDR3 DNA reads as TGTGCCAGCAGTGGGGCGTGGGATCAGCCCCAGCATTTT. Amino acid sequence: CASSGAWDQPQHF.

CDR3: CASSPRRGLNTEAFF. The CDR3 DNA sequence: TGTGCCAGCAGTCCTCGCCGAGGCCTGAACACTGAAGCTTTCTTT. The chain carries TRBV6-1 and TRBJ1-1; D remains unclear. Trimming took off 5 bases at V and 0 bases at J, with 13 bases between the two ends. This CDR3 comprises 15 residues. Germline V gives CDR1 MNHNS, CDR2 SASEGT.

The CDR3 loop reads CASSLPPDEKLFF. For the CDR3, the DNA is TGTGCCAGCAGCCTGCCCCCCGATGAAAAACTGTTTTTT. This chain links TRBV7-9 with TRBJ1-4; D remains unclear. CDR3 length: 13 residues. Germline-derived CDR1 and CDR2 are SEHNR and FQNEAQ (reference sequence). Trimming stripped 5 bases from V and 6 bases from J, with 10 bases between.

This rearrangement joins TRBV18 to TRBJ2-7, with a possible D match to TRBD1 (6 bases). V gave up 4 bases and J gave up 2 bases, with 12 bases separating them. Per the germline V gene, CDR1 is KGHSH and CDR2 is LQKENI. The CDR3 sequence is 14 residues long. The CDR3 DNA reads TGTGCCAGCTCACGTGGGACAAGACCCTACGAGCAGTACTTC. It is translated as CASSRGTRPYEQYF.

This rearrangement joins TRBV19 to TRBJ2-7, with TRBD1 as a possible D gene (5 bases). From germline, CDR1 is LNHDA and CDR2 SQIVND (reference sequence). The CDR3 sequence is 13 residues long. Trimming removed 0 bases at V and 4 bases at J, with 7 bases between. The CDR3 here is CASSIDSGYEQYF. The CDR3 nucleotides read TGTGCCAGTAGTATAGATTCAGGGTACGAGCAGTACTTC.

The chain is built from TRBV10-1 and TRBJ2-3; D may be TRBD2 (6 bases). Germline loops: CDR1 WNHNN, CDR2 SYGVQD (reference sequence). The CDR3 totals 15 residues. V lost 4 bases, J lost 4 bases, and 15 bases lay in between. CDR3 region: CASSAPRRVADTQYF. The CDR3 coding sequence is TGCGCCAGCAGTGCCCCCAGGAGGGTAGCAGATACGCAGTATTTT.

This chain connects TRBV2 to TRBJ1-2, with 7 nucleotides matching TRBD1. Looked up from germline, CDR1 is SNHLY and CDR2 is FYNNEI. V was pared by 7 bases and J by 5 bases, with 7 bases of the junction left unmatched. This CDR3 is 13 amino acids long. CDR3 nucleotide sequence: TGTGCCAGCACATTCCAGGGGGTTTATGGCTACACCTTC. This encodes CASTFQGVYGYTF.

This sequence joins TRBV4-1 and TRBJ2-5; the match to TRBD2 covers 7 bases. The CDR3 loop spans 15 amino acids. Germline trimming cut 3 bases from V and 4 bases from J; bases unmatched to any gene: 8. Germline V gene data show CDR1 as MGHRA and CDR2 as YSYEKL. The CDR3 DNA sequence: TGCGCCAGCAGCCAGAGACTAGCATCTGTAGAGACCCAGTACTTC. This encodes CASSQRLASVETQYF.

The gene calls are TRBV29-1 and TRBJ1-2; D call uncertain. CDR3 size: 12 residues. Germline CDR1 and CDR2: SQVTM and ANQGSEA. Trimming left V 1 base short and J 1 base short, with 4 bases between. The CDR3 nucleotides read TGCAGCGTTGAAGGGGATAACTATGGCTACACCTTC. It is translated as CSVEGDNYGYTF. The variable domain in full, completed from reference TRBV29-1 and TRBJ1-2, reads SAVISQKPSRDICQRGTSLTIQCQVDSQVTMMFWYRQQPGQSLTLIATANQGSEATYESGFVIDKFPISRPNLTFSTLTVSNMSPEDSSIYLCSVEGDNYGYTFGSGTRLTVV.

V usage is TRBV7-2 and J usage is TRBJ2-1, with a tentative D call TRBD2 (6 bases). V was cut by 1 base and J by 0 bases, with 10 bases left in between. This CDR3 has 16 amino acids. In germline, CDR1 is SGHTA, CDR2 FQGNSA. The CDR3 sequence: CASSLGSAGSYNEQFF. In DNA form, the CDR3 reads TGTGCCAGCAGCTTAGGGTCAGCGGGCTCCTACAATGAGCAGTTCTTC.

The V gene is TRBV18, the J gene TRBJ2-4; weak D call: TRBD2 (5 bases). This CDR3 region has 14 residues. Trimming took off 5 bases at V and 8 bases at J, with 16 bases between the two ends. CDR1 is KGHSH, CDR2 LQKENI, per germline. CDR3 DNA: TGTGCCAGCTCATCCAGCAGCGTGAGGGACATTCAGTACTTC. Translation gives CASSSSSVRDIQYF.

This CDR3 is CASSSGQGSGANVLTF. The CDR3 DNA follows: TGTGCCAGCTCATCCGGACAGGGGTCTGGGGCCAACGTCCTGACTTTC. V and J are TRBV18 and TRBJ2-6; 9 bases agree with TRBD1. J gave up 1 base and V 5 bases, and 3 bases lay outside the gene matches. The CDR3 is 16 residues long. Looked up from germline, CDR1 is KGHSH and CDR2 is LQKENI.

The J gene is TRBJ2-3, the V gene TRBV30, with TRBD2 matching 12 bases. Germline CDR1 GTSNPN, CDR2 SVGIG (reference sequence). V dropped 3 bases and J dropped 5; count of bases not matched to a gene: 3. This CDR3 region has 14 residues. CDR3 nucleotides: TGTGCCTGGAGGAGGGGACTAGCGGGAGATACGCAGTATTTT. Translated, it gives CAWRRGLAGDTQYF.

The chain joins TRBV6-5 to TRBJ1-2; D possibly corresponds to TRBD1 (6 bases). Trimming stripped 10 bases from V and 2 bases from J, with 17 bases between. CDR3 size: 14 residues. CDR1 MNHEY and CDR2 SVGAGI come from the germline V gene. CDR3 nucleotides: TGTGCCACCCGACGAGGGGGAAACAACTATGGCTACACCTTC. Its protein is CATRRGGNNYGYTF.

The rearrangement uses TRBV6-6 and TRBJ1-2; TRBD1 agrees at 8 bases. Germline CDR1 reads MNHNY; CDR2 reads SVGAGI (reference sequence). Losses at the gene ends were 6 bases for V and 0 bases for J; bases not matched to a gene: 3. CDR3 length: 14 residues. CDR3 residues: CASRKDRANYGYTF. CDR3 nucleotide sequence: TGTGCCAGCAGGAAGGACAGGGCTAACTATGGCTACACCTTC.

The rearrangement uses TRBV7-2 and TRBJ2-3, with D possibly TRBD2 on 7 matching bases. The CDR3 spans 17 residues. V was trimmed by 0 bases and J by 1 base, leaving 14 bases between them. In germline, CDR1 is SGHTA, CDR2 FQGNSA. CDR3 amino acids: CASSLAGGGGGTDTQYF. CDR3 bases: TGTGCCAGCAGCTTAGCGGGGGGCGGGGGCGGCACAGATACGCAGTATTTT.

CDR3: CATTTGASDNEQFF. For the CDR3, the DNA is TGCGCCACTACTACGGGGGCAAGTGACAATGAGCAGTTCTTC. This rearrangement joins TRBV5-1 to TRBJ2-1, with D possibly being TRBD1 or TRBD2 (6 bases each). The CDR3 is 14 amino acids. CDR1 is SGHRS and CDR2 is YFSETQ in the germline V gene. Trimming pared 9 bases from V and 5 bases from J, leaving 18 bases between. Full variable domain (remainder filled in from reference TRBV5-1 and TRBJ2-1): KAGVTQTPRYLIKTRGQQVTLSCSPISGHRSVSWYQQTPGQGLQFLFEYFSETQRNKGNFPGRFSGRQFSNSRSEMNVSTLELGDSALYLCATTTGASDNEQFFGPGTRLTVL.

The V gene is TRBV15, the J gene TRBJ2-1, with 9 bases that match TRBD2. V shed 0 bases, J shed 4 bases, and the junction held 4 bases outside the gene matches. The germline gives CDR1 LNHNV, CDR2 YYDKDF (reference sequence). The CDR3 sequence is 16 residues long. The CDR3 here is CATSRDRRGGYNEQFF. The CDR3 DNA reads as TGTGCCACCAGCAGAGACAGGCGGGGGGGTTACAATGAGCAGTTCTTC.

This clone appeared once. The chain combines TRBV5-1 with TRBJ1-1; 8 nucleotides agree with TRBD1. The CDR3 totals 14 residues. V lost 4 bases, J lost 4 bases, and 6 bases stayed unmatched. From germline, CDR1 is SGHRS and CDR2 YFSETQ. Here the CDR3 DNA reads TGCGCCAGCAGCGGCCAGGGGGCGATCACTGAAGCTTTCTTT. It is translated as CASSGQGAITEAFF.

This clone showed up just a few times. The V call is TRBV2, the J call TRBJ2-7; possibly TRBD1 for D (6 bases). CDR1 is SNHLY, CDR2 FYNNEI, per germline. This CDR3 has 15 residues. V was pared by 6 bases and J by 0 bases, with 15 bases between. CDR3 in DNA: TGTGCCAGCAGCGACAGGAGACGCCTCTCCTACGAGCAGTACTTC. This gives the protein CASSDRRRLSYEQYF.

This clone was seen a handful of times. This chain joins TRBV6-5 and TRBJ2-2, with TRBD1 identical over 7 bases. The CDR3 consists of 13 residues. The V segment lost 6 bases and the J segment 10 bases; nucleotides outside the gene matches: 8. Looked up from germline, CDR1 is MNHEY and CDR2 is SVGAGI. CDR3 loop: CASSRDSRMELFF. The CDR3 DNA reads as TGTGCCAGCAGCCGGGACAGCCGTATGGAGCTGTTTTTT.

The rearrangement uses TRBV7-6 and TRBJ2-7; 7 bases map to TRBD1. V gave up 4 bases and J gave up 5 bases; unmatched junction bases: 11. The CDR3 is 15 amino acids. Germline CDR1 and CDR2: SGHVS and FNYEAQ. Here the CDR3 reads CASSYTGAETDEQYF. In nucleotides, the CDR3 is TGTGCCAGCAGCTATACAGGGGCCGAAACCGACGAGCAGTACTTC.

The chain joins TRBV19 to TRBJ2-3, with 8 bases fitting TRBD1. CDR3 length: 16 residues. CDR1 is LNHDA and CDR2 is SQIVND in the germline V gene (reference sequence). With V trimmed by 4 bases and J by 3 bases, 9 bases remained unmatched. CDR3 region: CASSRDRGTWTDTQYF. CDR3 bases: TGTGCCAGTAGTAGAGACAGGGGAACTTGGACAGATACGCAGTATTTT.

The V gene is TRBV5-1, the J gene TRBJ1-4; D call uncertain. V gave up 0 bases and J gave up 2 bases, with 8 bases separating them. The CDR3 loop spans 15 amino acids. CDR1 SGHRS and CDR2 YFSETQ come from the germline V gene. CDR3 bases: TGCGCCAGCAGCTTGGCTGATCGGACTAATGAAAAACTGTTTTTT. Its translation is CASSLADRTNEKLFF.

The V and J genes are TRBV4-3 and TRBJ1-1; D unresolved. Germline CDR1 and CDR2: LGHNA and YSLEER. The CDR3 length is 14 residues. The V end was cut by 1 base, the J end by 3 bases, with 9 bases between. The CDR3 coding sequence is TGCGCCAGCAGCCAAGGTCCATGGGACACTGAAGCTTTCTTT. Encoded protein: CASSQGPWDTEAFF.